A selection of T cell receptor beta chains follows, all from one sample in a study of low-dose radiotherapy and immunotherapy resistance in tumors. TCRdb redid the calling of the reads with MiXCR, one entry per CDR3 protein. The data show under 90,000 distinct CDR3 sequences, with roughly 30% seen just once and approximately 10% held by the top ten. The specimen was PBMCs, collected before treatment. These receptor sequences come from a female donor with ovarian cancer. Both conserved end residues are part of each CDR3. The D gene is left open where the match is weak. Some rows mark clone size as missing; the rest say once, few, many or name a class of expanded clone.

d_gene: NA
v_gene: TRBV28
abundance: many
j_gene: TRBJ2-4
CDR3aa: CASSLLLGIGRDVLAKNIQYF
CDR3nt: TGTGCCAGCAGTTTACTTTTAGGAATTGGCAGGGATGTTCTAGCCAAAAACATTCAGTACTTC

d_gene: NA
v_gene: TRBV6-2/TRBV6-3
abundance: many
j_gene: TRBJ2-3
CDR3aa: CASSYDRRATQYF
CDR3nt: TGTGCCAGCAGTTATGACCGGCGCGCTACGCAGTATTTT

d_gene: NA
v_gene: TRBV6-1
abundance: NA
j_gene: TRBJ2-7
CDR3aa: CASSEEGAGAYEQYF
CDR3nt: TGTGCCAGCAGTGAGGAGGGGGCCGGGGCCTACGAGCAGTACTTC

d_gene: NA
v_gene: TRBV6-6
abundance: many
j_gene: TRBJ2-2
CDR3aa: CASSGQLNTGELFF
CDR3nt: TGTGCCAGCAGTGGTCAGCTTAACACCGGGGAGCTGTTTTTT

d_gene: NA
v_gene: TRBV6-2/TRBV6-3
abundance: NA
j_gene: TRBJ1-3
CDR3aa: CASSYGEGTGNTIYF
CDR3nt: TGTGCCAGCAGTTACGGAGAAGGTACTGGAAACACCATATATTTT

d_gene: NA
v_gene: TRBV5-4
abundance: many
j_gene: TRBJ1-2
CDR3aa: CASSAIGTNYGYTF
CDR3nt: TGTGCCAGCAGCGCCATCGGGACGAACTATGGCTACACCTTC

d_gene: TRBD1
v_gene: TRBV27
abundance: NA
j_gene: TRBJ1-5
CDR3aa: CASSSDGTGSNQPQHF
CDR3nt: TGTGCCAGCAGTTCGGATGGGACAGGGAGCAATCAGCCCCAGCATTTT

d_gene: NA
v_gene: TRBV19
abundance: many
j_gene: TRBJ1-3
CDR3aa: CASKRDSGNTIYF
CDR3nt: TGTGCCAGTAAAAGAGACTCTGGAAACACCATATATTTT

d_gene: NA
v_gene: TRBV12-3/TRBV12-4
abundance: many
j_gene: TRBJ2-3
CDR3aa: CASSPQGGYADTQYF
CDR3nt: TGTGCCAGCAGCCCCCAAGGGGGTTACGCAGATACGCAGTATTTT

d_gene: NA
v_gene: TRBV30
abundance: many
j_gene: TRBJ1-5
CDR3aa: CAWDAQGWGRNQPQHF
CDR3nt: TGTGCCTGGGATGCACAGGGCTGGGGTCGCAATCAGCCCCAGCATTTT

d_gene: NA
v_gene: TRBV30
abundance: many
j_gene: TRBJ2-1
CDR3aa: CAWSNVLYNEQFF
CDR3nt: TGTGCCTGGAGTAACGTGCTTTACAATGAGCAGTTCTTC

d_gene: NA
v_gene: TRBV6-1
abundance: NA
j_gene: TRBJ1-2
CDR3aa: CATQGGYGYTF
CDR3nt: TGTGCCACACAGGGTGGCTATGGCTACACCTTC

d_gene: NA
v_gene: TRBV20-1
abundance: many
j_gene: TRBJ2-2
CDR3aa: CSARARSTGELFF
CDR3nt: TGCAGTGCTAGAGCCCGTTCCACCGGGGAGCTGTTTTTT

d_gene: TRBD1
v_gene: TRBV5-1
abundance: many
j_gene: TRBJ2-1
CDR3aa: CASRGQGESYNEQFF
CDR3nt: TGCGCCAGCAGGGGACAGGGGGAATCCTACAATGAGCAGTTCTTC

d_gene: NA
v_gene: TRBV12-3/TRBV12-4
abundance: NA
j_gene: TRBJ2-7
CDR3aa: CASSLVAGPSYEQYF
CDR3nt: TGTGCCAGCAGTTTGGTGGCAGGACCCTCCTACGAGCAGTACTTC

d_gene: NA
v_gene: TRBV4-1
abundance: NA
j_gene: TRBJ1-1
CDR3aa: CASSQEPGREAFF
CDR3nt: TGCGCCAGCAGCCAAGAACCGGGCCGTGAAGCTTTCTTT

d_gene: NA
v_gene: TRBV7-8
abundance: NA
j_gene: TRBJ2-7
CDR3aa: CAGSEGGVGAEQYF
CDR3nt: TGTGCCGGCAGCGAAGGGGGGGTCGGGGCCGAGCAGTACTTC

d_gene: NA
v_gene: TRBV29-1
abundance: many
j_gene: TRBJ2-3
CDR3aa: CSVVDPNTDTQYF
CDR3nt: TGCAGCGTTGTTGATCCTAACACAGATACGCAGTATTTT

d_gene: TRBD2
v_gene: TRBV6-2/TRBV6-3
abundance: NA
j_gene: TRBJ2-1
CDR3aa: CASRDDPAASGRNEQFF
CDR3nt: TGTGCCAGCAGGGACGACCCTGCGGCTAGCGGGAGGAATGAGCAGTTCTTC

d_gene: TRBD2
v_gene: TRBV7-6
abundance: once
j_gene: TRBJ2-1
CDR3aa: CASSPKSGAQYNEQFF
CDR3nt: TGTGCCAGCAGCCCTAAGAGCGGGGCTCAATACAATGAGCAGTTCTTC

d_gene: NA
v_gene: TRBV10-1
abundance: many
j_gene: TRBJ2-7
CDR3aa: CASSESGTLVEQYF
CDR3nt: TGCGCCAGCAGTGAGTCGGGGACCCTGGTGGAGCAGTACTTC

d_gene: NA
v_gene: TRBV15
abundance: NA
j_gene: TRBJ1-4
CDR3aa: CATSGLSGYANGKLFF
CDR3nt: TGTGCCACCAGCGGACTGTCAGGGTATGCGAATGGAAAACTGTTTTTT

d_gene: NA
v_gene: TRBV4-2
abundance: many
j_gene: TRBJ2-6
CDR3aa: CASRESHGSGANVLTF
CDR3nt: TGTGCCAGCAGGGAGTCCCATGGCTCTGGGGCCAACGTCCTGACTTTC

d_gene: TRBD1
v_gene: TRBV27
abundance: many
j_gene: TRBJ1-2
CDR3aa: CASSPKRTGTKNYGYTF
CDR3nt: TGTGCCAGCAGTCCTAAAAGGACAGGGACGAAGAACTATGGCTACACCTTC

d_gene: TRBD2
v_gene: TRBV9
abundance: many
j_gene: TRBJ2-1
CDR3aa: CASSAGTSGSSYNEQFF
CDR3nt: TGTGCCAGCAGCGCCGGGACTAGCGGGAGCTCCTACAATGAGCAGTTCTTC

d_gene: NA
v_gene: TRBV5-1
abundance: once
j_gene: TRBJ2-5
CDR3aa: CASSLVPAETQYF
CDR3nt: TGCGCCAGCAGCTTGGTACCAGCAGAGACCCAGTACTTC

d_gene: NA
v_gene: TRBV19
abundance: few
j_gene: TRBJ2-5
CDR3aa: CASSWTGRGTQETQYF
CDR3nt: TGTGCCAGTAGTTGGACGGGAAGGGGAACCCAAGAGACCCAGTACTTC

d_gene: NA
v_gene: TRBV5-6
abundance: NA
j_gene: TRBJ2-1
CDR3aa: CASSLFGGNNEQFF
CDR3nt: TGTGCCAGCAGCTTGTTTGGGGGAAACAATGAGCAGTTCTTC

d_gene: TRBD2
v_gene: TRBV11-2
abundance: many
j_gene: TRBJ2-7
CDR3aa: CASSQGLAGGYEQYF
CDR3nt: TGTGCCAGCAGCCAAGGGCTAGCGGGTGGCTACGAGCAGTACTTC

d_gene: NA
v_gene: TRBV19
abundance: many
j_gene: TRBJ1-5
CDR3aa: CASSIGRYQPQHF
CDR3nt: TGTGCCAGTAGTATCGGACGATATCAGCCCCAGCATTTT

d_gene: TRBD2
v_gene: TRBV2
abundance: NA
j_gene: TRBJ2-7
CDR3aa: CASSFPGLAGGEQYF
CDR3nt: TGTGCCAGCAGCTTCCCGGGACTAGCAGGGGGAGAGCAGTACTTC

d_gene: NA
v_gene: TRBV25-1
abundance: few
j_gene: TRBJ2-5
CDR3aa: CASRMTGGGETQYF
CDR3nt: TGTGCCAGCAGGATGACAGGTGGCGGGGAGACCCAGTACTTC

d_gene: NA
v_gene: TRBV20-1
abundance: many
j_gene: TRBJ2-3
CDR3aa: CSAGAREPVDTQYF
CDR3nt: TGCAGTGCGGGGGCTCGGGAGCCGGTAGATACGCAGTATTTT

d_gene: NA
v_gene: TRBV18
abundance: NA
j_gene: TRBJ2-2
CDR3aa: CASSPGSTGELFFF
CDR3nt: NA

d_gene: NA
v_gene: TRBV3-1
abundance: few
j_gene: TRBJ2-3
CDR3aa: CASSQARDSTQYF
CDR3nt: TGTGCCAGCAGCCAAGCAAGAGACAGTACGCAGTATTTT

d_gene: NA
v_gene: TRBV27
abundance: few
j_gene: TRBJ2-2
CDR3aa: CASADATTGELFF
CDR3nt: TGTGCCAGTGCCGACGCGACCACCGGGGAGCTGTTTTTT

d_gene: NA
v_gene: TRBV29-1
abundance: many
j_gene: TRBJ2-1
CDR3aa: CSIRLLANEQFF
CDR3nt: TGCAGCATTAGACTACTAGCTAATGAGCAGTTCTTC

d_gene: TRBD2
v_gene: TRBV2
abundance: many
j_gene: TRBJ2-1
CDR3aa: CASSEEGGAYNEQFF
CDR3nt: TGTGCCAGCAGTGAGGAGGGAGGGGCATACAATGAGCAGTTCTTC

d_gene: NA
v_gene: TRBV28
abundance: many
j_gene: TRBJ1-3
CDR3aa: CASSSIENTIYF
CDR3nt: TGTGCCAGCAGTTCAATCGAGAACACCATATATTTT

d_gene: NA
v_gene: TRBV15
abundance: NA
j_gene: TRBJ1-6
CDR3aa: CATSRTPLERGSPLHF
CDR3nt: TGTGCCACCAGCAGAACCCCACTGGAGAGGGGATCACCCCTCCACTTT

d_gene: NA
v_gene: TRBV29-1
abundance: many
j_gene: TRBJ2-1
CDR3aa: CSSGGPYNEQFF
CDR3nt: TGCAGCTCGGGGGGCCCCTACAATGAGCAGTTCTTC

d_gene: TRBD2
v_gene: TRBV5-1
abundance: many
j_gene: TRBJ2-3
CDR3aa: CASSLAGGADTQYF
CDR3nt: TGCGCCAGCAGCTTGGCTGGGGGGGCAGATACGCAGTATTTT

d_gene: NA
v_gene: TRBV2
abundance: few
j_gene: TRBJ1-4
CDR3aa: CAGSRSSTAQEKLFF
CDR3nt: TGTGCCGGAAGCCGGAGCTCCACCGCACAAGAAAAACTGTTTTTT

d_gene: NA
v_gene: TRBV28
abundance: many
j_gene: TRBJ2-1
CDR3aa: CASRYTGISYNEQFF
CDR3nt: TGTGCCAGCAGGTACACAGGGATTTCCTACAATGAGCAGTTCTTC

d_gene: TRBD1
v_gene: TRBV6-2/TRBV6-3
abundance: many
j_gene: TRBJ1-5
CDR3aa: CASSLTGGPNQPQHF
CDR3nt: TGTGCCAGCAGTCTTACAGGGGGCCCCAATCAGCCCCAGCATTTT

d_gene: TRBD2
v_gene: TRBV2
abundance: many
j_gene: TRBJ2-6
CDR3aa: CASSEGGVGSSGANVLTF
CDR3nt: TGTGCCAGCAGTGAGGGGGGGGTGGGTTCCTCTGGGGCCAACGTCCTGACTTTC

d_gene: NA
v_gene: TRBV19
abundance: many
j_gene: TRBJ1-2
CDR3aa: CASSSLTGLNYGYTF
CDR3nt: TGTGCCAGTAGTTCCTTAACAGGGTTGAACTATGGCTACACCTTC

d_gene: NA
v_gene: TRBV6-6
abundance: few
j_gene: TRBJ2-7
CDR3aa: CASSYSFGTPPPYEQYF
CDR3nt: TGTGCCAGCAGTTACTCTTTTGGGACACCCCCGCCCTACGAGCAGTACTTC

d_gene: NA
v_gene: TRBV11-2
abundance: many
j_gene: TRBJ2-3
CDR3aa: CASSPLGGGTDTQYF
CDR3nt: TGTGCCAGCAGCCCCTTGGGCGGGGGCACAGATACGCAGTATTTT

d_gene: NA
v_gene: TRBV5-1
abundance: many
j_gene: TRBJ2-5
CDR3aa: CASSLQQGIGETQYF
CDR3nt: TGCGCCAGCAGCTTGCAGCAGGGGATAGGAGAGACCCAGTACTTC

d_gene: TRBD2
v_gene: TRBV19
abundance: many
j_gene: TRBJ2-5
CDR3aa: CASRQRGNLETQYF
CDR3nt: TGTGCCAGCCGACAGCGGGGGAATTTAGAGACCCAGTACTTC

d_gene: TRBD1
v_gene: TRBV19
abundance: many
j_gene: TRBJ1-1
CDR3aa: CACQTGGANTEAFF
CDR3nt: TGTGCCTGCCAGACAGGGGGCGCGAACACTGAAGCTTTCTTT

d_gene: TRBD1
v_gene: TRBV28
abundance: many
j_gene: TRBJ1-2
CDR3aa: CASSQGQNYGYTF
CDR3nt: TGTGCCAGCAGCCAGGGACAGAACTATGGCTACACCTTC

d_gene: TRBD1
v_gene: TRBV11-3
abundance: many
j_gene: TRBJ2-1
CDR3aa: CASSPTGGSSYNEQFF
CDR3nt: TGTGCCAGCAGCCCGACAGGGGGATCATCCTACAATGAGCAGTTCTTC

d_gene: TRBD1
v_gene: TRBV5-1
abundance: many
j_gene: TRBJ2-3
CDR3aa: CASSLGQGEDTQYF
CDR3nt: TGCGCCAGCAGCTTGGGACAGGGGGAGGATACGCAGTATTTT

d_gene: TRBD1
v_gene: TRBV18
abundance: many
j_gene: TRBJ1-6
CDR3aa: CASSPGGVSPLHF
CDR3nt: TGTGCCAGCTCCCCAGGGGGTGTATCACCCCTCCACTTT

d_gene: NA
v_gene: TRBV27
abundance: NA
j_gene: TRBJ2-5
CDR3aa: CASSLGPGQETQYF
CDR3nt: TGTGCCAGCAGTTTAGGGCCAGGGCAAGAGACCCAGTACTTC